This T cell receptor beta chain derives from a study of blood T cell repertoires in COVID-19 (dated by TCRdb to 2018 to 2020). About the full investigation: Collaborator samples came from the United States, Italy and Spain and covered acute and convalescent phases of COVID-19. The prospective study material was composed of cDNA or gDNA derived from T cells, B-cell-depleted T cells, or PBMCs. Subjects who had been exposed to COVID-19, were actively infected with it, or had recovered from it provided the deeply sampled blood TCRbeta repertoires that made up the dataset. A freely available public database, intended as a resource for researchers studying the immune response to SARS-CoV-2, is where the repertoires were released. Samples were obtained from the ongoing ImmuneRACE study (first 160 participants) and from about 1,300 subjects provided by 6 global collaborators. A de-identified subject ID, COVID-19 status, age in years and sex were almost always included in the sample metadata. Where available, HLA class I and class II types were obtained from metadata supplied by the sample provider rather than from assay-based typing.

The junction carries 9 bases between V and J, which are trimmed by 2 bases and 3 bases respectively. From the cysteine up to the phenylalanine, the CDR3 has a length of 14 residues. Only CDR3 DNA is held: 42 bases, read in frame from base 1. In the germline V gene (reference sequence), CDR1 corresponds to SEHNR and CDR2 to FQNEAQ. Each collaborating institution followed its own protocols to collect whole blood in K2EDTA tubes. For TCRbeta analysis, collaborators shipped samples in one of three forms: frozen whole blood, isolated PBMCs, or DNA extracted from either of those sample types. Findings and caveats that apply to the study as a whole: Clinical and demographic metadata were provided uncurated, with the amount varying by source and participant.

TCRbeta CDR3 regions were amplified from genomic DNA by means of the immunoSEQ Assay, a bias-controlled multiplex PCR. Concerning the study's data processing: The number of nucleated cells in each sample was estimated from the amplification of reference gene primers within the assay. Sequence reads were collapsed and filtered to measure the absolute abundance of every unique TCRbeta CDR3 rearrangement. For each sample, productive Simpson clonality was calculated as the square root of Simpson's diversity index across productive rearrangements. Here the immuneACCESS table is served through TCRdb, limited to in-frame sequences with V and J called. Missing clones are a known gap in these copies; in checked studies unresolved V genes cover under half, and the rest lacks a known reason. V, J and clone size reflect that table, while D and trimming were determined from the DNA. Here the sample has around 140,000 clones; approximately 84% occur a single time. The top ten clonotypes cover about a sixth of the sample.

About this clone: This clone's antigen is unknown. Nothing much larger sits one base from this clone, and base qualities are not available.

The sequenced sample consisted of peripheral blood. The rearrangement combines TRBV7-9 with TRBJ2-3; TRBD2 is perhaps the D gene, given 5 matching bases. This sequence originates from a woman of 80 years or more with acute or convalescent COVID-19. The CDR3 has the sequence CASSLLAITDTQYF. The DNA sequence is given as TGTGCCAGCAGCTTACTAGCTATAACAGATACGCAGTATTTT.